This is a list of T cell receptor beta chains from one sample in a study of shared clonotypes between healthy human individuals. TCRdb's table, derived via immunoSEQ multiplex PCR, lists solely in-frame clones and lacks some. The table records some 2,000,000 clones, more than 90% of them present only once. Specimen: naive CD4+ T cells sorted from blood. The receptors here all came from a man in his late teens or twenties in good health. Both conserved end residues are part of each CDR3.

CDR3 protein	V gene	J gene
CASSLRGTATHKNIQYF	TRBV28	TRBJ2-4
CASSPPAGQGIDQPQHF	TRBV28	TRBJ1-5
CASSRQGRGEQYF	TRBV6-5	TRBJ2-7
CASSPRDGANIQYF	TRBV6-5	TRBJ2-4
CASSLGDRDANEQFF	TRBV5-1	TRBJ2-1
CASIKELPQETQYF	TRBV2	TRBJ2-5
CASSPDYSGNTIYF	TRBV7-2	TRBJ1-3
CASSLDRADTQYF	TRBV25-1	TRBJ2-3
CASSPGAVDTEAFF	TRBV18	TRBJ1-1
CASTRTMNTGELFF	TRBV6-6	TRBJ2-2
CASSPQNGSPSF	TRBV9	TRBJ2-7
CASSALPASYEQYF	TRBV18	TRBJ2-7
CASSLAGTGGMEAKNIQYF	TRBV7-8	TRBJ2-4
CASRDMNTEAFF	TRBV21-1	TRBJ1-1
CASRQQIDTGELFF	TRBV6-1	TRBJ2-2